The 9 T cell receptor beta chains listed next were all sequenced from one sample in a study of shared clonotypes between healthy human individuals. Clones were sequenced by immunoSEQ multiplex PCR, and TCRdb holds only the in-frame ones, with some missing. Of about 750,000 clones listed, around 92% are singletons. Only CD45RO-negative cells positively selected for CCR7 counted as naive CD8 cells, so terminally differentiated effector memory CD45RA+ cells were excluded. Sequenced sample: naive CD8+ T cells sorted from blood. Source of these receptors: a man aged 25 to 40 in good health.

V is TRBV5-4 and J is TRBJ1-1; D is unclear. Trimming took 0 bases from V and 5 from J, leaving 8 bases between them. Germline CDR1 reads SGHNT; CDR2 reads YYREEE (reference sequence). The CDR3 is made up of 13 amino acids. CDR3 sequence: CASSLAEATEAFF. In nucleotides, the CDR3 is TGTGCCAGCAGCTTGGCGGAGGCTACTGAAGCTTTCTTT.

The chain combines TRBV7-9 with TRBJ2-1; D is undetermined. V lost 4 bases and J lost 0, with 10 bases in between. Germline CDR1 SEHNR, CDR2 FQNEAQ (reference sequence). The CDR3 loop spans 15 amino acids. CDR3 coding DNA: TGTGCCAGCAGCTCTTTCCCCCACTCCTACAATGAGCAGTTCTTC. Translation gives CASSSFPHSYNEQFF.

This chain connects TRBV7-8 to TRBJ2-3, with 7 bases fitting TRBD1. This CDR3 contains 16 residues. CDR1 is SGHVS and CDR2 is FQNEAQ in the germline V gene. V was clipped by 4 bases and J by 5 bases; unmatched bases: 12. The CDR3 sequence is CASSSTKTGSVDTQYF. CDR3 bases: TGTGCCAGCAGCTCGACCAAGACAGGGTCAGTAGATACGCAGTATTTT.

CDR3 region: CASSSGPNEKLFF. CDR3 bases: TGTGCCAGCAGCAGTGGACCGAATGAAAAACTGTTTTTT. The chain employs TRBV7-9 and TRBJ1-4; no definite D call. Per the germline V gene, CDR1 is SEHNR and CDR2 is FQNEAQ (reference sequence). This CDR3 contains 13 residues. V lost 5 bases, J lost 5 bases, and 9 bases lay in between.

The V call is TRBV7-9, the J call TRBJ2-3; D not certain. Germline V gene data show CDR1 as SEHNR and CDR2 as FQNEAQ (reference sequence). CDR3 length: 15 amino acids. Trimming shortened V by 4 bases and J by 0 bases, and 11 bases separated the two germline ends. The CDR3 nucleotides are TGTGCCAGCAGCTCAAGCGTTACTAGCACAGATACGCAGTATTTT. Protein sequence: CASSSSVTSTDTQYF.

This chain joins TRBV10-2 and TRBJ2-7; 8 bases map to TRBD1. V lost 10 bases to trimming and J lost 2 bases; unmatched junction nucleotides: 10. This CDR3 has 14 residues. Germline CDR1 WSHSY, CDR2 SAAADI. The CDR3 is CATSPGQGTYEQYF. CDR3 DNA sequence: TGCGCCACCAGCCCCGGACAGGGCACCTACGAGCAGTACTTC.

This chain joins TRBV5-1 and TRBJ2-5; 8 bases map to TRBD1. This CDR3 contains 17 residues. CDR1 SGHRS and CDR2 YFSETQ come from the germline V gene. Trimming at V came to 3 bases and at J to 0 bases, leaving 10 bases not matched to a gene. This CDR3 is CASSSYRGTGNQETQYF. The DNA of the CDR3 is TGCGCCAGCAGCTCCTACAGGGGGACGGGCAACCAAGAGACCCAGTACTTC.

In regard to this clone: This may be a read error: a much more frequent sequence differs by one nucleotide. Additional DNA sequences in this sample encode the identical CDR3. The chain uses TRBV29-1 and TRBJ2-7; no firm D call. V was trimmed by 0 bases and J by 2 bases, leaving 5 bases between them. CDR1 is SQVTM, CDR2 ANQGSEA, per germline. The CDR3 consists of 12 residues. CDR3 nucleotide sequence: TGCAGCGTTGAAGAGGGAACCTACGAGCAGTACTTC. Amino acids: CSVEEGTYEQYF.

The chain couples TRBV7-3 to TRBJ2-7; D remains unclear. This CDR3 region has 14 residues. V lost 2 bases and J 2 bases, leaving 10 bases between the germline ends. Germline loops: CDR1 SGHTA, CDR2 FQGTGA. The CDR3: CASSLEPGTYEQYF. As DNA, the CDR3 is TGTGCCAGCAGCTTAGAACCAGGCACCTACGAGCAGTACTTC.